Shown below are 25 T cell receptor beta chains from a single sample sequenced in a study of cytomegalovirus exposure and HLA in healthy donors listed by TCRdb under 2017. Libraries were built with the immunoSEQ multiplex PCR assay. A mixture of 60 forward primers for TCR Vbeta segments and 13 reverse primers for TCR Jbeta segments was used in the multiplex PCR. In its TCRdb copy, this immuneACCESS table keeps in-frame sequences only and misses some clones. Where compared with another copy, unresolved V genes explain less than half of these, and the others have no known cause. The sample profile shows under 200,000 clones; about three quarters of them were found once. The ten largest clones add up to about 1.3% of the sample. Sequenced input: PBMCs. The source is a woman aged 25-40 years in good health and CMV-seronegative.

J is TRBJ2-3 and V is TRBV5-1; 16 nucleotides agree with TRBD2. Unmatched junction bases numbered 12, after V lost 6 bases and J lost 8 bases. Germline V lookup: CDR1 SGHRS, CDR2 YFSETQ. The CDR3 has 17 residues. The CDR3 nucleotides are TGCGCCAGCACCTTTGGGGGACTAGCGGGGGGGCATGGTACGCAGTATTTT. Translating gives CASTFGGLAGGHGTQYF.

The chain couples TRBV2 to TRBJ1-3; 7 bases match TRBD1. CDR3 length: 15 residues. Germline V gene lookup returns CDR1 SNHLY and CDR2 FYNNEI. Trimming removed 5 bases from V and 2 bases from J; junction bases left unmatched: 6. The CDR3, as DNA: TGTGCCAGCAGTCTTGCCAGGGGGACTGGAAACACCATATATTTT. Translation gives CASSLARGTGNTIYF. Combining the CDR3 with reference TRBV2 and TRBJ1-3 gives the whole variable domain EPEVTQTPSHQVTQMGQEVILRCVPISNHLYFYWYRQILGQKVEFLVSFYNNEISEKSEIFDDQFSVERPDGSNFTLKIRSTKLEDSAMYFCASSLARGTGNTIYFGEGSWLTVV.

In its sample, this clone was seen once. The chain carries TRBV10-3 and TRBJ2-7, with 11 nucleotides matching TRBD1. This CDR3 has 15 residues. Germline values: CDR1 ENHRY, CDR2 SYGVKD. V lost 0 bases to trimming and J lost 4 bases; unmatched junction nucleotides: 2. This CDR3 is CAISESRDRGYEQYF. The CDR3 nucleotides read TGTGCCATCAGTGAGTCGCGGGACAGGGGGTACGAGCAGTACTTC.

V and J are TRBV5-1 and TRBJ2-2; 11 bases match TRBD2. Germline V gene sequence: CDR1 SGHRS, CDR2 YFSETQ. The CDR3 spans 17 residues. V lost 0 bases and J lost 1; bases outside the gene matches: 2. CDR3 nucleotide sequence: TGCGCCAGCAGCTTGGAGGGACTAGCGGTGAACACCGGGGAGCTGTTTTTT. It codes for CASSLEGLAVNTGELFF. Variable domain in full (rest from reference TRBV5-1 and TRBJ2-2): KAGVTQTPRYLIKTRGQQVTLSCSPISGHRSVSWYQQTPGQGLQFLFEYFSETQRNKGNFPGRFSGRQFSNSRSEMNVSTLELGDSALYLCASSLEGLAVNTGELFFGEGSRLTVL.

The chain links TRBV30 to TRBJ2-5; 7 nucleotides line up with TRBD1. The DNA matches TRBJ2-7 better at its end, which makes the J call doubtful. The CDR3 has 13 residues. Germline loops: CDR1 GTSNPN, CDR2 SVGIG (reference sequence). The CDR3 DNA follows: TGTGCCTGGAGTGGGGCAGGGGGCTACGAGCAGTACTTC. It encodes CAWSGAGGYEQYF.

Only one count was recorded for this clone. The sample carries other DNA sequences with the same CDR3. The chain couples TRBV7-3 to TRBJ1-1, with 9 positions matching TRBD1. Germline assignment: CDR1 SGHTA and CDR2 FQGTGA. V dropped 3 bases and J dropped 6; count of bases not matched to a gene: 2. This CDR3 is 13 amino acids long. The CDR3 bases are TGTGCCAGCAGCTTGAGACAGGGGGCTGAAGCTTTCTTT. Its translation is CASSLRQGAEAFF.

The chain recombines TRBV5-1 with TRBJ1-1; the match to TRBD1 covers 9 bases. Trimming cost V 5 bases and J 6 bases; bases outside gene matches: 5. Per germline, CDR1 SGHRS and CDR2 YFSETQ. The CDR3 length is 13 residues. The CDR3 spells CASSPQGAAEAFF. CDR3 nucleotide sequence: TGCGCCAGCAGTCCACAGGGGGCCGCTGAAGCTTTCTTT. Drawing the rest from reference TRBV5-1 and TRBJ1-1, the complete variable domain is KAGVTQTPRYLIKTRGQQVTLSCSPISGHRSVSWYQQTPGQGLQFLFEYFSETQRNKGNFPGRFSGRQFSNSRSEMNVSTLELGDSALYLCASSPQGAAEAFFGQGTRLTVV.

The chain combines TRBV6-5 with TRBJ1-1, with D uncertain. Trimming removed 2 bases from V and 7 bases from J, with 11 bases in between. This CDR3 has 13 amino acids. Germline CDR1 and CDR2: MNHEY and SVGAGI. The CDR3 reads CASSYHQRGEAFF. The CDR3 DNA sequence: TGTGCCAGCAGTTACCACCAAAGAGGTGAAGCTTTCTTT.

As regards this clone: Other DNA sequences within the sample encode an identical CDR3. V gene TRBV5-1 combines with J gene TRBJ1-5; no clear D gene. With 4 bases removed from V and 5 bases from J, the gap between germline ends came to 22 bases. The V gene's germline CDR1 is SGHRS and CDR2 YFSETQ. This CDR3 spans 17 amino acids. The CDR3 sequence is CASSKSGGVKRHQPQHF. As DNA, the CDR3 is TGCGCCAGCAGCAAGAGCGGCGGAGTTAAAAGACATCAGCCCCAGCATTTT.

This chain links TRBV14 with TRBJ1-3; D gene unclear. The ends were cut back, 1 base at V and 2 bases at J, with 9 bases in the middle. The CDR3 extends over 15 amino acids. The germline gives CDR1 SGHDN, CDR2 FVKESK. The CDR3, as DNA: TGTGCCAGCAGCCAAGTATTAGTGGCTGGAAACACCATATATTTT. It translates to CASSQVLVAGNTIYF.

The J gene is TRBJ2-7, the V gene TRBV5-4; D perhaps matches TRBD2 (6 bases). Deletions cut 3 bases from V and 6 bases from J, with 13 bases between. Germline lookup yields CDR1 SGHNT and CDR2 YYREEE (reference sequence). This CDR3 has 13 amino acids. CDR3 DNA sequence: TGTGCCAGCAGCTCAGGGACTGGGGGCGAGCAGTACTTC. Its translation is CASSSGTGGEQYF.

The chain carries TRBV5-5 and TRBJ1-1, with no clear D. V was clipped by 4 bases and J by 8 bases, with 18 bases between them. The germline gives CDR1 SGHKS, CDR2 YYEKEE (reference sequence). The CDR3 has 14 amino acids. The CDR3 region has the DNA TGTGCCAGCAGCCAAAGCCACTCATCTTCGGAAGCTTTCTTT. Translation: CASSQSHSSSEAFF.

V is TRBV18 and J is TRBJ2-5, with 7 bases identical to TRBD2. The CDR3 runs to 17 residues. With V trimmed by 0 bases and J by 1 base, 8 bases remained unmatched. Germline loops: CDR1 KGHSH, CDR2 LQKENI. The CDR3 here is CASSPPGTLAVQETQYF. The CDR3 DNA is TGTGCCAGCTCACCACCAGGGACCCTAGCGGTCCAAGAGACCCAGTACTTC.

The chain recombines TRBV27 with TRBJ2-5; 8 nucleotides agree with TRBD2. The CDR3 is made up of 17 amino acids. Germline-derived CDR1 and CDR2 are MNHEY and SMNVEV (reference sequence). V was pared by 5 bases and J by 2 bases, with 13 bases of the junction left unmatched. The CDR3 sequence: CASSPGGARWGQETQYF. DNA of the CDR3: TGTGCCAGCAGTCCGGGGGGGGCCAGGTGGGGGCAAGAGACCCAGTACTTC.

This CDR3 is CAIRSRDRAITEAFF. The DNA of the CDR3 is TGTGCCATCAGGAGCCGGGACAGGGCGATCACTGAAGCTTTCTTT. The chain uses TRBV10-3 and TRBJ1-1; 9 bases are a match to TRBD1. This CDR3 spans 15 amino acids. Trimming took 6 bases from V and 4 from J; bases not matched to a gene: 9. Germline CDR1 ENHRY, CDR2 SYGVKD.

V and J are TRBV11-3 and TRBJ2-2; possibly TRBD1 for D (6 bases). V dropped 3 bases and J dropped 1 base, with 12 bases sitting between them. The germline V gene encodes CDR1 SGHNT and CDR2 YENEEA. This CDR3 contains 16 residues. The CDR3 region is CASSLGRRGNTGELFF. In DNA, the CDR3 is TGTGCCAGCAGCTTGGGACGCAGGGGGAACACCGGGGAGCTGTTTTTT.

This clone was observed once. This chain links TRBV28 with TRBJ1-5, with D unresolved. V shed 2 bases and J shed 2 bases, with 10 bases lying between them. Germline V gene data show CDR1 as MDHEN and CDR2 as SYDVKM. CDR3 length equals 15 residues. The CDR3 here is CASSLQYGGNQPQHF. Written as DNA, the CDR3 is TGTGCCAGCAGTTTACAGTATGGTGGCAATCAGCCCCAGCATTTT.

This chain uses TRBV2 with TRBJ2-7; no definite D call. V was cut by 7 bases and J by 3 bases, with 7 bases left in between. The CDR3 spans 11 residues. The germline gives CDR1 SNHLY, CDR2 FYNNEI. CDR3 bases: TGTGCCAGCACTACGGTCTACGAGCAGTACTTC. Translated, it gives CASTTVYEQYF.

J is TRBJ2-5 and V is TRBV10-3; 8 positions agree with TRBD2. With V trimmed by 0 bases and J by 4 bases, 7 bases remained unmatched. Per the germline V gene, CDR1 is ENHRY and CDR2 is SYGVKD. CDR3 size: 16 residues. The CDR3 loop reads CAISESLDGGGETQYF. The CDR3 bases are TGTGCCATCAGTGAGTCGTTGGACGGGGGGGGAGAGACCCAGTACTTC.

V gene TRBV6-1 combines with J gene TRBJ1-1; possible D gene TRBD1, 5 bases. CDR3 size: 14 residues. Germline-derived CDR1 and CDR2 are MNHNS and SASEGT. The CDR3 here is CQIGRGWVNTEAFF. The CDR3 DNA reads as TGTCAAATCGGCCGGGGGTGGGTGAACACTGAAGCTTTCTTT.

In DNA form, the CDR3 reads TGTGCCAGCTCACCTAACGTCGGGGAATCACCCCTCCACTTT. Residues: CASSPNVGESPLHF. The rearrangement joins TRBV18 to TRBJ1-6; D ambiguous. The ends were cut back, 3 bases at V and 10 bases at J, with 13 bases in the middle. Per the germline V gene, CDR1 is KGHSH and CDR2 is LQKENI. The CDR3 spans 14 residues.

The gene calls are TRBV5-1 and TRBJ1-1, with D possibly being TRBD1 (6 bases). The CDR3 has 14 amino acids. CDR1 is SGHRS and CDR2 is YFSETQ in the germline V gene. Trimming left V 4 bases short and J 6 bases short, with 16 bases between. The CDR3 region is CASSPMDSSAEAFF. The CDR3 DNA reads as TGCGCCAGCAGCCCCATGGACAGCTCGGCTGAAGCTTTCTTT. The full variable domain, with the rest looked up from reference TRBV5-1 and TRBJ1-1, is KAGVTQTPRYLIKTRGQQVTLSCSPISGHRSVSWYQQTPGQGLQFLFEYFSETQRNKGNFPGRFSGRQFSNSRSEMNVSTLELGDSALYLCASSPMDSSAEAFFGQGTRLTVV.

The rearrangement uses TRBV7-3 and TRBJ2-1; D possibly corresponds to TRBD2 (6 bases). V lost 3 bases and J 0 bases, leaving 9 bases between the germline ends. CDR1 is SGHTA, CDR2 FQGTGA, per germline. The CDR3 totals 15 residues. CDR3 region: CASSFIADSYNEQFF. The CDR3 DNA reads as TGTGCCAGCAGCTTCATAGCGGACTCCTACAATGAGCAGTTCTTC.

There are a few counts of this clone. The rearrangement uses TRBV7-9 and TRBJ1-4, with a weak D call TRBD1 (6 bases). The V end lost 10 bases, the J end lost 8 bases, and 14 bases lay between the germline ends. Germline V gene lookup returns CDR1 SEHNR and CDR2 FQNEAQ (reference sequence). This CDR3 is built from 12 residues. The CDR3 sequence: CATTTGLEKLFF. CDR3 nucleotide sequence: TGTGCCACCACGACAGGTTTAGAAAAACTGTTTTTT.

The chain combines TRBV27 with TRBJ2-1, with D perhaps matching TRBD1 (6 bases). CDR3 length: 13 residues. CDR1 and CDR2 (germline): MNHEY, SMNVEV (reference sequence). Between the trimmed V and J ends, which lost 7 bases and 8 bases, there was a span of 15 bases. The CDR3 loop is CASKLQGTYEQFF. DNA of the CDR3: TGTGCCAGCAAATTACAGGGTACCTATGAGCAGTTCTTC.